The text below deals with one T cell receptor (beta chain). This entry belongs to a study of shared clonotypes between healthy human individuals. V dropped 4 bases and J dropped 4; count of bases not matched to a gene: 5. This CDR3 contains 14 residues. The germline V gene encodes CDR1 SGHNT and CDR2 YYREEE (reference sequence). Genomic DNA from each subset was divided evenly over several immunoSEQ plates. The assay was immunoSEQ multiplex PCR, and TCRdb's table has in-frame clones only and misses some. The sample consists of approximately 500,000 clones, around 73% of them appearing once. The rearrangement uses TRBV5-4 and TRBJ2-5, with 9 bases identical to TRBD1. This sequence was found in a woman aged 35 to 49 in good health. Some clones in this sample may be carry-over from other donors' samples. Sequenced: PBMCs. CDR3 DNA: TGTGCCAGCAGCCCCATGGACAGGGGAGAGACCCAGTACTTC. Encoded protein: CASSPMDRGETQYF.